Sequencing of this T cell receptor beta chain was carried out in a study of cytomegalovirus exposure and HLA in healthy donors. The study's findings and limits: There were a few CMV-associated chains whose specificity for CMV antigens was confirmed in vitro.

Trimming pared 5 bases from V and 2 bases from J, leaving 10 bases between. The CDR3 totals 13 residues. The V gene's germline CDR1 is SEHNR and CDR2 FQNEAQ (reference sequence). To note about this clone: Antigen specificity is unknown.

Generated by immunoSEQ multiplex PCR, the TCRdb table keeps only in-frame clones and is missing some. The repertoire holds 250,000 to 300,000 clones, with approximately 86% as singletons. This clonotype was obtained from a woman aged 18-29 years in good health and CMV-seronegative. The sequenced sample consisted of PBMCs. The chain links TRBV7-9 to TRBJ2-7; tentatively, D is TRBD1 (5 bases). CDR3 loop: CASSAPRAYEQYF. CDR3 in DNA: TGTGCCAGCAGCGCCCCCAGGGCCTACGAGCAGTACTTC.